These T cell receptor beta chains were read from a single sample in a study of cytomegalovirus exposure and HLA in healthy donors. Sequenced by immunoSEQ multiplex PCR; TCRdb stores in-frame clones only, minus some. The sample lists roughly 100,000 clones; about 80% were seen once. Sequencing input: PBMCs. The receptors were gathered from a man aged 55 to 70 in good health and CMV-seropositive. Both conserved end residues are part of each CDR3. The order of the fields is CDR3 length, D gene, V gene, clone size, J gene, CDR3 protein, CDR3 DNA. The D gene is left open where the match is weak. Rows may omit the clone size; those that give it use once, few, many or a size class.

cdr3_length: 15; d_call: TRBD1; v_call: TRBV7-9; clone_size: .; j_call: TRBJ2-7; cdr3_aa: CASSLGGYQGDEQYF; cdr3_nt: TGTGCCAGCAGCTTAGGAGGTTATCAGGGGGACGAGCAGTACTTC
cdr3_length: 13; d_call: .; v_call: TRBV12-5; clone_size: .; j_call: TRBJ1-5; cdr3_aa: CASGLVSPWPQHF; cdr3_nt: TGTGCTAGTGGTTTGGTCTCCCCTTGGCCCCAGCATTTT
cdr3_length: 12; d_call: .; v_call: TRBV10-1; clone_size: .; j_call: TRBJ2-7; cdr3_aa: CASSDEAGEQYF; cdr3_nt: TGCGCCAGCAGTGACGAGGCCGGCGAGCAGTACTTC
cdr3_length: 16; d_call: .; v_call: TRBV19; clone_size: .; j_call: TRBJ1-3; cdr3_aa: CASSIQGLIAGNTIYF; cdr3_nt: TGTGCCAGTAGTATCCAGGGCCTTATCGCTGGAAACACCATATATTTT
cdr3_length: 12; d_call: .; v_call: TRBV2; clone_size: .; j_call: TRBJ1-2; cdr3_aa: CASRQDSQGYTF; cdr3_nt: TGTGCCAGCAGACAGGACAGCCAGGGCTACACCTTC
cdr3_length: 15; d_call: .; v_call: TRBV18; clone_size: .; j_call: TRBJ2-5; cdr3_aa: CASSRGGTLQETQYF; cdr3_nt: TGTGCCAGCTCACGGGGTGGGACACTACAAGAGACCCAGTACTTC
cdr3_length: 14; d_call: TRBD2; v_call: TRBV18; clone_size: .; j_call: TRBJ2-7; cdr3_aa: CASSPPTRGYEQYF; cdr3_nt: TGTGCCAGCTCACCACCGACGCGGGGGTACGAGCAGTACTTC
cdr3_length: 13; d_call: TRBD1; v_call: TRBV7-2; clone_size: .; j_call: TRBJ1-6; cdr3_aa: CASSFGTGYGLHF; cdr3_nt: TGTGCCAGCAGCTTTGGGACAGGCTACGGTCTCCACTTT
cdr3_length: 15; d_call: TRBD2; v_call: TRBV5-1; clone_size: .; j_call: TRBJ2-5; cdr3_aa: CASRLAGQNQETQYF; cdr3_nt: TGCGCCAGCAGGCTAGCGGGGCAAAACCAAGAGACCCAGTACTTC
cdr3_length: 14; d_call: .; v_call: TRBV5-6; clone_size: .; j_call: TRBJ2-3; cdr3_aa: CASSFIQGIDTQYF; cdr3_nt: TGTGCCAGCAGCTTCATCCAGGGTATAGATACGCAGTATTTT
cdr3_length: 16; d_call: TRBD1; v_call: TRBV11-2; clone_size: .; j_call: TRBJ1-4; cdr3_aa: CASSLARTGGREKLFF; cdr3_nt: TGTGCCAGCAGCTTAGCTAGGACAGGGGGCCGTGAAAAACTGTTTTTT
cdr3_length: 13; d_call: .; v_call: TRBV7-6; clone_size: .; j_call: TRBJ1-3; cdr3_aa: CASSSLTGNTIYF; cdr3_nt: TGTGCCAGCAGCTCCCTAACTGGAAACACCATATATTTT
cdr3_length: 15; d_call: TRBD1; v_call: TRBV6-4; clone_size: .; j_call: TRBJ1-1; cdr3_aa: CASSWDDRANTEAFF; cdr3_nt: TGTGCCAGCAGCTGGGACGACAGGGCGAACACTGAAGCTTTCTTT
cdr3_length: 13; d_call: .; v_call: TRBV6-4; clone_size: .; j_call: TRBJ2-1; cdr3_aa: CASSGLRGNEQFF; cdr3_nt: TGTGCCAGCAGTGGCCTCCGGGGCAATGAGCAGTTCTTC
cdr3_length: 12; d_call: .; v_call: TRBV7-9; clone_size: .; j_call: TRBJ1-1; cdr3_aa: CASSLGVTEAFF; cdr3_nt: TGTGCCAGCAGCTTAGGAGTTACTGAAGCTTTCTTT
cdr3_length: 13; d_call: .; v_call: TRBV30; clone_size: .; j_call: TRBJ1-2; cdr3_aa: CAWSVGTNYGYTF; cdr3_nt: TGTGCCTGGAGTGTGGGGACAAACTATGGCTACACCTTC
cdr3_length: 14; d_call: .; v_call: TRBV7-9; clone_size: once; j_call: TRBJ1-3; cdr3_aa: CASSSTGSGNTIYF; cdr3_nt: TGTGCCAGCAGCTCTACAGGGTCTGGAAACACCATATATTTT
cdr3_length: 14; d_call: .; v_call: TRBV6-6; clone_size: .; j_call: TRBJ1-3; cdr3_aa: CASSTKGTGNTIYF; cdr3_nt: TGTGCCAGCAGTACAAAGGGGACTGGAAACACCATATATTTT
cdr3_length: 13; d_call: .; v_call: TRBV7-9; clone_size: few; j_call: TRBJ1-1; cdr3_aa: CASSTTVNTEAFF; cdr3_nt: TGTGCCAGCAGCACTACGGTAAACACTGAAGCTTTCTTT
cdr3_length: 14; d_call: TRBD1; v_call: TRBV11-1; clone_size: .; j_call: TRBJ2-7; cdr3_aa: CASRRQGLSYEQYF; cdr3_nt: TGTGCCAGCAGGAGACAGGGCCTCTCCTACGAGCAGTACTTC
cdr3_length: 14; d_call: .; v_call: TRBV2; clone_size: .; j_call: TRBJ1-2; cdr3_aa: CASNGLEERYGYTF; cdr3_nt: TGTGCCAGCAACGGTTTGGAGGAGAGGTATGGCTACACCTTC
cdr3_length: 15; d_call: .; v_call: TRBV19; clone_size: .; j_call: TRBJ2-7; cdr3_aa: CASSIAPDRQGEQYF; cdr3_nt: TGTGCCAGTAGTATAGCTCCGGACAGACAAGGCGAGCAGTACTTC
cdr3_length: 15; d_call: TRBD1; v_call: TRBV28; clone_size: .; j_call: TRBJ2-1; cdr3_aa: CASSFLDRGYNEQFF; cdr3_nt: TGTGCCAGCAGTTTCCTGGACAGGGGCTACAATGAGCAGTTCTTC
cdr3_length: 14; d_call: TRBD2; v_call: TRBV9; clone_size: .; j_call: TRBJ2-3; cdr3_aa: CASSTGGAVFTQYF; cdr3_nt: TGTGCCAGCAGCACCGGGGGGGCCGTGTTTACGCAGTATTTT
cdr3_length: 13; d_call: .; v_call: TRBV29-1; clone_size: .; j_call: TRBJ2-2; cdr3_aa: CSVEGHWTGELFF; cdr3_nt: TGCAGCGTCGAGGGCCATTGGACCGGGGAGCTGTTTTTT
cdr3_length: 16; d_call: .; v_call: TRBV5-4; clone_size: .; j_call: TRBJ2-3; cdr3_aa: CASNPGIASFKGEQYF; cdr3_nt: TGTGCCAGCAACCCTGGAATAGCCAGCTTCAAGGGAGAGCAGTATTTT
cdr3_length: 15; d_call: .; v_call: TRBV7-2; clone_size: .; j_call: TRBJ1-1; cdr3_aa: CASSLAYRMNTEAFF; cdr3_nt: TGTGCCAGCAGCTTAGCTTACAGGATGAACACTGAAGCTTTCTTT
cdr3_length: 14; d_call: TRBD2; v_call: TRBV5-5; clone_size: .; j_call: TRBJ2-1; cdr3_aa: CASSLQRGVNEQFF; cdr3_nt: TGTGCCAGCAGCCTTCAGCGGGGGGTTAATGAGCAGTTCTTC
cdr3_length: 14; d_call: TRBD1; v_call: TRBV14; clone_size: .; j_call: TRBJ2-7; cdr3_aa: CASSPQGARNEQYF; cdr3_nt: TGTGCCAGCAGCCCCCAGGGGGCAAGGAACGAGCAGTACTTC
cdr3_length: 17; d_call: TRBD1; v_call: TRBV7-2; clone_size: .; j_call: TRBJ2-7; cdr3_aa: CASSLASTGSVTYEQYF; cdr3_nt: TGTGCCAGCAGCTTAGCGTCGACAGGGTCCGTTACCTACGAGCAGTACTTC
cdr3_length: 15; d_call: .; v_call: TRBV5-1; clone_size: once; j_call: TRBJ2-2; cdr3_aa: CASSLGPKNTGEPFF; cdr3_nt: TGCGCCAGCAGCTTGGGACCAAAAAACACCGGGGAGCCGTTTTTT
cdr3_length: 14; d_call: .; v_call: TRBV6-1; clone_size: .; j_call: TRBJ1-2; cdr3_aa: CASKATATFYGYTF; cdr3_nt: TGTGCCAGCAAGGCCACAGCTACTTTCTATGGCTACACCTTC
cdr3_length: 14; d_call: TRBD1; v_call: TRBV7-6; clone_size: .; j_call: TRBJ1-4; cdr3_aa: CASSPDRVREKLFF; cdr3_nt: TGTGCCAGCAGCCCGGACAGGGTCCGTGAAAAACTGTTTTTT